These 9 T cell receptor beta chains originate from one sample sequenced in a study of blood T cell repertoires in COVID-19. Profiling relied on immunoSEQ multiplex PCR, and the TCRdb table lists in-frame clones only, not all of them. This table has about 170,000 clones, more than 60% appearing once. The material sequenced was peripheral blood. The receptors were gathered from a man aged 65 to 79 with acute or convalescent COVID-19.

V and J are TRBV21-1 and TRBJ1-2; the table's D gene call, TRBD1, was not cross checked with the DNA. TRBV21-1 is an annotated pseudogene. This CDR3 has 13 amino acids. DNA of the CDR3: TGTGCCAGCAAGGGAGCAGGGGGGTATGGCTACACCTTC. Protein: CASKGAGGYGYTF.

This clone was found once. The chain employs TRBV19 and TRBJ1-1; 9 nucleotides agree with TRBD1. Germline V gene data show CDR1 as LNHDA and CDR2 as SQIVND (reference sequence). The CDR3 covers 13 residues. V was pared by 6 bases and J by 5 bases, with 4 bases of the junction left unmatched. The CDR3 loop reads CASRGQGFTEAFF. CDR3 DNA sequence: TGTGCCAGTAGGGGACAGGGTTTTACTGAAGCTTTCTTT.

This clone was recorded a few times. This chain joins TRBV5-1 and TRBJ2-7, with TRBD1 matching 8 bases. V trimming: 3 bases; J trimming: 6 bases; junction bases outside the gene matches: 11. There are 15 residues in the CDR3. Germline CDR1 is SGHRS and CDR2 is YFSETQ. CDR3 bases: TGCGCCAGCAGCTGGGGAACTAGACAGGGGTTCGAGCAGTACTTC. Protein product: CASSWGTRQGFEQYF.

The V gene is TRBV9, the J gene TRBJ2-1, with 12 bases identical to TRBD2. There are 15 residues in the CDR3. Germline-derived CDR1 and CDR2 are SGDLS and YYNGEE. The ends lost 0 bases at V and 8 bases at J; junction bases unmatched: 3. DNA for the CDR3: TGTGCCAGCAGCGTAGGGGCTAGCGGGGGGGATGAGCAGTTCTTC. Translation: CASSVGASGGDEQFF.

The J gene is TRBJ2-2, the V gene TRBV2, with 8 nucleotides matching TRBD1. This CDR3 region has 14 residues. With 6 bases clipped from V and 6 bases from J, the junction kept 6 bases outside the gene matches. Per the germline V gene, CDR1 is SNHLY and CDR2 is FYNNEI. This CDR3 reads CASRDTTGAGELFF. In DNA form, the CDR3 reads TGTGCCAGCAGGGACACGACAGGGGCCGGGGAGCTGTTTTTT.

The chain recombines TRBV23-1 with TRBJ2-2, with TRBD1 matching 8 bases. TRBV23-1 is an open reading frame, and its role is uncertain. J gave up 3 bases and V 2 bases, and 5 bases lay outside the gene matches. The CDR3 is 16 amino acids. CDR3: CASSQRTGWDTGELFF. CDR3 DNA: TGCGCCAGCAGTCAACGGACAGGGTGGGACACCGGGGAGCTGTTTTTT.

The chain uses TRBV30 and TRBJ1-4; D perhaps matches TRBD1 (5 bases). Deletions cut 3 bases from V and 8 bases from J, with 16 bases between. Looked up from germline, CDR1 is GTSNPN and CDR2 is SVGIG (reference sequence). CDR3 size: 14 residues. The CDR3 sequence is CAWRQGGRMEKLFF. CDR3 bases: TGTGCCTGGAGGCAGGGAGGTCGAATGGAAAAACTGTTTTTT.

This sequence joins TRBV4-2 and TRBJ2-7; D unresolved. The CDR3 has 15 amino acids. Trimming cost V 3 bases and J 2 bases, with 14 bases left between them. CDR1 is LGHNA, CDR2 YNFKEQ, per germline. DNA for the CDR3: TGTGCCAGCAGCCAGAGTACACAGCAGACCTACGAGCAGTACTTC. Amino acid sequence: CASSQSTQQTYEQYF.

This chain connects TRBV4-1 to TRBJ1-5; D is undetermined. Trimming took off 7 bases at V and 4 bases at J, with 14 bases between the two ends. Per germline, CDR1 MGHRA and CDR2 YSYEKL. There are 14 residues in the CDR3. The CDR3, as DNA: TGCGCCAGCAAGGAGGCAGGATTGAATCAGCCCCAGCATTTT. The encoded protein is CASKEAGLNQPQHF.